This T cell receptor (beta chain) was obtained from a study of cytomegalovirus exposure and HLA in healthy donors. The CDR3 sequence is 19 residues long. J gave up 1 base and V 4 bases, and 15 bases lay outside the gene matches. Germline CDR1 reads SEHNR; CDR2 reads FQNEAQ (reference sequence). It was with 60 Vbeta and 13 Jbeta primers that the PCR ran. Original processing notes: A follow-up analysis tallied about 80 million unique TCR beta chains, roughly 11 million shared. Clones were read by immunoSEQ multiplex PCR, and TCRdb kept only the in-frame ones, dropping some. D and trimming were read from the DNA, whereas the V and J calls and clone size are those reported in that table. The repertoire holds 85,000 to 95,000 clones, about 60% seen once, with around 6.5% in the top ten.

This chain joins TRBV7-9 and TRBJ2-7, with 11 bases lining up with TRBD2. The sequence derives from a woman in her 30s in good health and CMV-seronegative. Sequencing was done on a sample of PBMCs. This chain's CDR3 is CASSSVPLRLAGRSYEQYF. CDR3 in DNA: TGTGCCAGCAGCTCAGTTCCCTTAAGACTAGCGGGAAGGTCCTACGAGCAGTACTTC. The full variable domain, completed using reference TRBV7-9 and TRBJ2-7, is DTGVSQNPRHKITKRGQNVTFRCDPISEHNRLYWYRQTLGQGPEFLTYFQNEAQLEKSRLLSDRFSAERPKGSFSTLEIQRTEQGDSAMYLCASSSVPLRLAGRSYEQYFGPGTRLTVT.